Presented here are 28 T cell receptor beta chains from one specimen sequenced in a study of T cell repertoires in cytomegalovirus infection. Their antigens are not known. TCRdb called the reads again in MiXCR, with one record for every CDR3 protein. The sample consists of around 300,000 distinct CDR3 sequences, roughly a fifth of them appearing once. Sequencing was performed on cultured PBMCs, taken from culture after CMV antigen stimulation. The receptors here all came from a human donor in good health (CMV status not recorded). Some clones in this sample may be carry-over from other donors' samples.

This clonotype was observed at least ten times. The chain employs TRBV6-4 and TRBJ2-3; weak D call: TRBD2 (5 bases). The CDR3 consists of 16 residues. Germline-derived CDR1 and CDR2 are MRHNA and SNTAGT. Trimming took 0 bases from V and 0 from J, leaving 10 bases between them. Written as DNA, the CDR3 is TGTGCCAGCAGTGACTCGAAGGACTCAAGCACAGATACGCAGTATTTT. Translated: CASSDSKDSSTDTQYF.

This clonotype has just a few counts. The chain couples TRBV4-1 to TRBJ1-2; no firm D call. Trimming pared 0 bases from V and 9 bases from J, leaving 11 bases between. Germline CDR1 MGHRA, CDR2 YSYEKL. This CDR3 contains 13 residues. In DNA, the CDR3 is TGCGCCAGCAGCCAAGAACGACCAGGACGCTACACCTTC. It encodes CASSQERPGRYTF.

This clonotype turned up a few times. The CDR3 bases are TGTGCCAGCTCACCAGGGACTAGGGCCTACGAGCAGTACTTC. As protein: CASSPGTRAYEQYF. The J gene is TRBJ2-7, the V gene TRBV18, with 8 positions matching TRBD2. The CDR3 loop spans 14 amino acids. The germline V gene has CDR1 KGHSH and CDR2 LQKENI. Trimming took 2 bases from V and 2 from J; bases not matched to a gene: 2. The complete variable domain, with remaining parts taken from reference TRBV18 and TRBJ2-7, reads NAGVMQNPRHLVRRRGQEARLRCSPMKGHSHVYWYRQLPEEGLKFMVYLQKENIIDESGMPKERFSAEFPKEGPSILRIQQVVRGDSAAYFCASSPGTRAYEQYFGPGTRLTVT.

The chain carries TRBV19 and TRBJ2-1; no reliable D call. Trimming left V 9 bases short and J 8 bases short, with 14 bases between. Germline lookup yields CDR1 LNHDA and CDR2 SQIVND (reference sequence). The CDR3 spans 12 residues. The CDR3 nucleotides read TGTGCCAGCGAAAGCAGTATCGATGAGCAGTTCTTC. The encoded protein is CASESSIDEQFF.

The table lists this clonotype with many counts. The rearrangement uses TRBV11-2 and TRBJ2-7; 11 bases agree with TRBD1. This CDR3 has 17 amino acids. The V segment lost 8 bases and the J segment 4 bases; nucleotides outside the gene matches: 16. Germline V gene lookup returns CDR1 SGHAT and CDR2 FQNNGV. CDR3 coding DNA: TGTGCCAGCGCCCGGGGGGATTGGGGACAGGGGGAATACGAGCAGTACGTC. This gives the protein CASARGDWGQGEYEQYV.

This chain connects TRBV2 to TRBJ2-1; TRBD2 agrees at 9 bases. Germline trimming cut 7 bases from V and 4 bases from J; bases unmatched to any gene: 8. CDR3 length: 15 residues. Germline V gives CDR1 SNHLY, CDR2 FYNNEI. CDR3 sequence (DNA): TGTGCCAGCATCTCGGAGACTAGCGGTTACAATGAGCAGTTCTTC. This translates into CASISETSGYNEQFF.

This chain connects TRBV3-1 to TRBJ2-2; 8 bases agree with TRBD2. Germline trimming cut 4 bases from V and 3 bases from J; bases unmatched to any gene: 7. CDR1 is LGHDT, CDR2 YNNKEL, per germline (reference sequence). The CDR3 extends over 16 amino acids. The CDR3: CASSRYSGMDTGELFF. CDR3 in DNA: TGTGCCAGCAGCCGATATAGCGGGATGGACACCGGGGAGCTGTTTTTT.

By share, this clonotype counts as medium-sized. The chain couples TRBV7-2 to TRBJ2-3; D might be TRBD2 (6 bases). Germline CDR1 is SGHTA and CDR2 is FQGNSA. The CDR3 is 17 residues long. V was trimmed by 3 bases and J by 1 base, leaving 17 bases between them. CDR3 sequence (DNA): TGTGCCAGCAGCTTTCGAGCACCGGCTAGCGGCACAGATACGCAGTATTTT. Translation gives CASSFRAPASGTDTQYF.

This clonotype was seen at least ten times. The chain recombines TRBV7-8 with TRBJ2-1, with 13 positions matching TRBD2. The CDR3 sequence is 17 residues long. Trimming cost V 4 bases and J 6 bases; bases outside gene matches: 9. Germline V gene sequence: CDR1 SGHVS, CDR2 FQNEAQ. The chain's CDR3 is CASSSGLAGYTGNEQFF. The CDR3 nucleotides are TGTGCCAGCAGCTCGGGACTAGCGGGATATACGGGCAATGAGCAGTTCTTC.

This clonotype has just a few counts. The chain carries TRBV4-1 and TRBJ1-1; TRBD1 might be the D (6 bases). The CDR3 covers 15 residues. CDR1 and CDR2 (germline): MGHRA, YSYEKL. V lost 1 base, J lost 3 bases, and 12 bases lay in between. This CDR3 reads CASSQGYRVDTEAFF. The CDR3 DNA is TGCGCCAGCAGCCAAGGCTACAGGGTAGACACTGAAGCTTTCTTT.

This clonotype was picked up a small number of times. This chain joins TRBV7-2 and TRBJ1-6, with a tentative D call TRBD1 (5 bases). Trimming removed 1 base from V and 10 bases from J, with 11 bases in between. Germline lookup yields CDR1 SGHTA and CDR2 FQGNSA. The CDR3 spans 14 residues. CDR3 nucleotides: TGTGCCAGCAGCTTAGGCAGGGCTAGATCACCCCTCCACTTT. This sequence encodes CASSLGRARSPLHF.

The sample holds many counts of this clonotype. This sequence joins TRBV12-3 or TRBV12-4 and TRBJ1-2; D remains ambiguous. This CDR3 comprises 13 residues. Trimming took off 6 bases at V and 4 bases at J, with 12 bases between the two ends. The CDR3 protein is CASSPTQPYGYTF. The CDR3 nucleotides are TGTGCCAGCAGCCCGACACAACCCTATGGCTACACCTTC.

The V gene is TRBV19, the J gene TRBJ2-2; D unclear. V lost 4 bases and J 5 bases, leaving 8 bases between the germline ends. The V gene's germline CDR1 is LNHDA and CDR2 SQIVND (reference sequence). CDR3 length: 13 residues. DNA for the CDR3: TGTGCCAGTAGTACCTACTTGACCGGGGAGCTGTTTTTT. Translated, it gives CASSTYLTGELFF.

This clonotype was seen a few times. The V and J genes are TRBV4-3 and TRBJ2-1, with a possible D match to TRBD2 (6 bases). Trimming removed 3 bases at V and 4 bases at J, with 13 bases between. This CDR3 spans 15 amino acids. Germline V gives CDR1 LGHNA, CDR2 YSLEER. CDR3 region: CASSQTGLDYNEQFF. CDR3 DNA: TGCGCCAGCAGCCAGACGGGACTCGATTACAATGAGCAGTTCTTC.

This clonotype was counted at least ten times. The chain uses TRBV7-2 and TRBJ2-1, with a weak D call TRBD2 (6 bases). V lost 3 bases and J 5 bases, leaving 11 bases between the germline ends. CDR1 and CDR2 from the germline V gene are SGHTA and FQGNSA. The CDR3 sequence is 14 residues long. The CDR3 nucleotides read TGTGCCAGCAGCTTGTGGACTACCAACAATGAGCAGTTCTTC. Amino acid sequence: CASSLWTTNNEQFF.

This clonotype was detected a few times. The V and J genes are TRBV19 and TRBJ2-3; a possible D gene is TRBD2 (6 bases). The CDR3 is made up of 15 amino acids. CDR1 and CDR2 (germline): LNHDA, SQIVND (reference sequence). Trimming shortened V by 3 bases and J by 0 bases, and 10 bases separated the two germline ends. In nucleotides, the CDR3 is TGTGCCAGTAGTATTTACAGCGGGAGCACAGATACGCAGTATTTT. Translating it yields CASSIYSGSTDTQYF. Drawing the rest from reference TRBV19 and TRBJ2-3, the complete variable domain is DGGITQSPKYLFRKEGQNVTLSCEQNLNHDAMYWYRQDPGQGLRLIYYSQIVNDFQKGDIAEGYSVSREKKESFPLTVTSAQKNPTAFYLCASSIYSGSTDTQYFGPGTRLTVL.

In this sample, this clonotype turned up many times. For the CDR3, the DNA is TGTGCCAGCAGAACACAGGGAAACATTCAGTACTTC. Translation gives CASRTQGNIQYF. The V call is TRBV6-1, the J call TRBJ2-4, with D maybe TRBD1 (6 bases). V was pared by 6 bases and J by 6 bases, with 9 bases between. The CDR3 extends over 12 amino acids. In germline, CDR1 is MNHNS, CDR2 SASEGT.

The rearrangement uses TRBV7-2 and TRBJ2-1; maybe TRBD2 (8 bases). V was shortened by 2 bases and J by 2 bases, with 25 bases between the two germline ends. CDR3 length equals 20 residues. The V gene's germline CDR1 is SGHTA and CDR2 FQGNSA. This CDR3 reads CASSLRGQKASGRTYNEQFF. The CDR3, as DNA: TGTGCCAGCAGCTTACGGGGACAGAAAGCTAGCGGGCGTACCTACAATGAGCAGTTCTTC. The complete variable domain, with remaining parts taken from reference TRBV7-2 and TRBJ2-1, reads GAGVSQSPSNKVTEKGKDVELRCDPISGHTALYWYRQSLGQGLEFLIYFQGNSAPDKSGLPSDRFSAERTGGSVSTLTIQRTQQEDSAVYLCASSLRGQKASGRTYNEQFFGPGTRLTVL.

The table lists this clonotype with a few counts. CDR3 in DNA: TGTGCCAGCAGCCAACCGGGACAGAATAATTCACCCCTCCACTTT. Amino acid sequence: CASSQPGQNNSPLHF. The chain recombines TRBV7-9 with TRBJ1-6; 7 bases line up with TRBD1. CDR3 length: 15 residues. The V segment lost 5 bases and the J segment 5 bases; nucleotides outside the gene matches: 6. Germline CDR1 reads SEHNR; CDR2 reads FQNEAQ (reference sequence).

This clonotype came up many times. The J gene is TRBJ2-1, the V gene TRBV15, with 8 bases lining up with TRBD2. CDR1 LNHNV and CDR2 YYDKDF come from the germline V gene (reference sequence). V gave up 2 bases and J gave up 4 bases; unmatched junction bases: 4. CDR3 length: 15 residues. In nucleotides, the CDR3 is TGTGCCACCAGCAGACCCGGGGGGGGATACAATGAGCAGTTCTTC. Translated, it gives CATSRPGGGYNEQFF.

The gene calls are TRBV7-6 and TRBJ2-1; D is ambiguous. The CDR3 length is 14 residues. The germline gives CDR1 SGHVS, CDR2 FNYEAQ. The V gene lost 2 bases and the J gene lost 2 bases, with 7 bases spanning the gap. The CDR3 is CASSLFGTYNEQFF. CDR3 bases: TGTGCCAGCAGCTTATTCGGTACCTACAATGAGCAGTTCTTC.

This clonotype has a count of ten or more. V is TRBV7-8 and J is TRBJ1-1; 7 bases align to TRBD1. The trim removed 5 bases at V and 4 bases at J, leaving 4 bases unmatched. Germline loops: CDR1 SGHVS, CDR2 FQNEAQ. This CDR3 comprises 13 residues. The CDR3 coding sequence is TGTGCCAGCAGCCCTCGGACAGGCACTGAAGCTTTCTTT. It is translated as CASSPRTGTEAFF.

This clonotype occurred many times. The DNA of the CDR3 is TGTGCCAGCAGCCAAGCCGGCAGCTCCTACAATGAGCAGTTCTTC. As protein: CASSQAGSSYNEQFF. The V gene is TRBV14, the J gene TRBJ2-1, with D hard to call. From germline, CDR1 is SGHDN and CDR2 FVKESK. V gave up 1 base and J gave up 0 bases, with 7 bases separating them. The CDR3 runs 15 residues.

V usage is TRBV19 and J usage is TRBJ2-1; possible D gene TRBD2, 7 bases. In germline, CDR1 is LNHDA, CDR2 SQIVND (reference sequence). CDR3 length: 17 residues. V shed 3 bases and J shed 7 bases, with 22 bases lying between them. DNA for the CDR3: TGTGCCAGTAGTATCTCCGGGGGCGGGAGCTTATGGAATGAGCAGTTCTTC. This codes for CASSISGGGSLWNEQFF.

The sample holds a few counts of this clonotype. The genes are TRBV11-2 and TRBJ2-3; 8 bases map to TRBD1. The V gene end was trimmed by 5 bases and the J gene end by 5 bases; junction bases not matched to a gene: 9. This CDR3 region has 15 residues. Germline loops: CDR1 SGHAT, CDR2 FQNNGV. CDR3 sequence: CASSPHRGSGDTQYF. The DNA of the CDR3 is TGTGCCAGCAGCCCACACAGGGGGTCAGGAGATACGCAGTATTTT.

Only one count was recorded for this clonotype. The CDR3 nucleotides are TGTGCCATCAGTGTGACAGGCAACAACTCCTACGAGCAGTACTTC. It translates to CAISVTGNNSYEQYF. This chain uses TRBV10-3 with TRBJ2-7; a possible D gene is TRBD1 (6 bases). Deletions cut 4 bases from V and 0 bases from J, with 13 bases between. Looked up from germline, CDR1 is ENHRY and CDR2 is SYGVKD. The CDR3 consists of 15 residues.

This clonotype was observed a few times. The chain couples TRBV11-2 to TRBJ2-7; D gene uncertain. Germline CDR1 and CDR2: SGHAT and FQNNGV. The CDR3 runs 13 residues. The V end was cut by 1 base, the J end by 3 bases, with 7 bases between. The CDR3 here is CASSLALDYEQYV. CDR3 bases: TGTGCCAGCAGCTTAGCTCTGGACTACGAGCAGTACGTC.

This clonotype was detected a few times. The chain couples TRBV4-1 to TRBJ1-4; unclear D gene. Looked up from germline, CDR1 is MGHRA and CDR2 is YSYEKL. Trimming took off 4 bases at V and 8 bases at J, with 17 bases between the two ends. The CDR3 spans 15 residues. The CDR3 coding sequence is TGCGCCAGCAGCCTCTCGACCCGTGTCGAAGAAAAACTGTTTTTT. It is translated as CASSLSTRVEEKLFF.